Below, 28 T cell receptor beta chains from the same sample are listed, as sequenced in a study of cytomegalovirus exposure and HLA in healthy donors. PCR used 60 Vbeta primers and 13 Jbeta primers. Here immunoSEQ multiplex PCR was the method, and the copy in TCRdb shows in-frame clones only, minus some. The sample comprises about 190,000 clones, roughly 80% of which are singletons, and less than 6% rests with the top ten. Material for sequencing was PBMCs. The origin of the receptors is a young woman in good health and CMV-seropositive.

CDR3 bases: TGTGCCAGCAGCCCAACTAAACAATTCACAGATACGCAGTATTTT. Protein: CASSPTKQFTDTQYF. The chain links TRBV7-2 to TRBJ2-3; unclear D gene. This CDR3 is 15 amino acids long. CDR1 is SGHTA and CDR2 is FQGNSA in the germline V gene. V gave up 5 bases and J gave up 2 bases, with 14 bases separating them.

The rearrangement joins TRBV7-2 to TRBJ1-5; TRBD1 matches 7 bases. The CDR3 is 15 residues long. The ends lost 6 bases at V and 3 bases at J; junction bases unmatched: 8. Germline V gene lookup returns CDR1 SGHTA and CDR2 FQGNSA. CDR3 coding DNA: TGTGCCAGCAGAACAACCGGGACAGACAATCAGCCCCAGCATTTT. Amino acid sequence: CASRTTGTDNQPQHF. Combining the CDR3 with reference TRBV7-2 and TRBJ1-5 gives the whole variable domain GAGVSQSPSNKVTEKGKDVELRCDPISGHTALYWYRQSLGQGLEFLIYFQGNSAPDKSGLPSDRFSAERTGGSVSTLTIQRTQQEDSAVYLCASRTTGTDNQPQHFGDGTRLSIL.

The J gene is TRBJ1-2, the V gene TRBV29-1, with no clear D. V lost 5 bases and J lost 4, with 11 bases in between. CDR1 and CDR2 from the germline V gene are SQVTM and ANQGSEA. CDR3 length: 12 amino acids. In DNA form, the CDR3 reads TGCAGCGTTCAGAGGACTCTCTATGGCTACACCTTC. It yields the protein CSVQRTLYGYTF.

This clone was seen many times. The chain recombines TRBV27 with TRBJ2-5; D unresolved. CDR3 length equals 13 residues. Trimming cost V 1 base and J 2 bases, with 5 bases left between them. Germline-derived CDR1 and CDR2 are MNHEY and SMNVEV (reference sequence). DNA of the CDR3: TGTGCCAGCAGTTTATGGGCTCAAGAGACCCAGTACTTC. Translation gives CASSLWAQETQYF.

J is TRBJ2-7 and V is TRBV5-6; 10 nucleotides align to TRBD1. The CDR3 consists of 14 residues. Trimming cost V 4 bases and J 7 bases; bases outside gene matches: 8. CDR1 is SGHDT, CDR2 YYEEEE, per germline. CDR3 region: CASSAGTGVGEQYF. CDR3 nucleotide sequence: TGTGCCAGCAGCGCCGGGACAGGGGTGGGGGAGCAGTACTTC.

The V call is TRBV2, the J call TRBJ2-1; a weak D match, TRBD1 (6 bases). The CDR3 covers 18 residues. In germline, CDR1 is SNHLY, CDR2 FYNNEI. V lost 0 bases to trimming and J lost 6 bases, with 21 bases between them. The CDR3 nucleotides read TGTGCCAGCAGTGAAGCGAGGGCACAGGGATTGAATTTCAATGAGCAGTTCTTC. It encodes CASSEARAQGLNFNEQFF. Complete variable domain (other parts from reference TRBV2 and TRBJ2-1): EPEVTQTPSHQVTQMGQEVILRCVPISNHLYFYWYRQILGQKVEFLVSFYNNEISEKSEIFDDQFSVERPDGSNFTLKIRSTKLEDSAMYFCASSEARAQGLNFNEQFFGPGTRLTVL.

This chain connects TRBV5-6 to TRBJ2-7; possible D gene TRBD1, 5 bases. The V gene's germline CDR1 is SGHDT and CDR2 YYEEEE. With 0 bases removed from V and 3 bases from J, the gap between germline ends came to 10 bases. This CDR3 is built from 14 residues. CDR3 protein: CASSLGTRGYEQYF. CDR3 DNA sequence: TGTGCCAGCAGCTTGGGGACAAGAGGCTACGAGCAGTACTTC.

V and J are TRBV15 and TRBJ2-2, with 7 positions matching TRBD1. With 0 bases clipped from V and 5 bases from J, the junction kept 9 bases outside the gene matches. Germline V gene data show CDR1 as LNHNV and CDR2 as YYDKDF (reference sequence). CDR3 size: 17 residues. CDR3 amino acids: CATSRDLQGRWTGELFF. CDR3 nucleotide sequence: TGTGCCACCAGCAGAGATTTACAGGGGAGATGGACCGGGGAGCTGTTTTTT. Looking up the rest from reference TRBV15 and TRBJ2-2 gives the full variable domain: DAMVIQNPRYQVTQFGKPVTLSCSQTLNHNVMYWYQQKSSQAPKLLFHYYDKDFNNEADTPDNFQSRRPNTSFCFLDIRSPGLGDTAMYLCATSRDLQGRWTGELFFGEGSRLTVL.

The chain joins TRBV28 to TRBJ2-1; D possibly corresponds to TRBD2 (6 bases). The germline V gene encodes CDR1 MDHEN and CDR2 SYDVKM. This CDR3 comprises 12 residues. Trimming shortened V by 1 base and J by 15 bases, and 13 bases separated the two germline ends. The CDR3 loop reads CASSLYVRERFF. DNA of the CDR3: TGTGCCAGCAGTTTATACGTCCGGGAGAGGTTCTTC.

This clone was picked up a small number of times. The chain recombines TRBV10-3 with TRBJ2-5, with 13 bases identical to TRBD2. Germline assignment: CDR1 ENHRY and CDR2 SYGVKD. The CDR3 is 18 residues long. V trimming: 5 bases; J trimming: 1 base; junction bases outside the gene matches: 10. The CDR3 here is CAISQFEGLAGPQETQYF. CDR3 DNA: TGTGCCATCAGTCAATTCGAGGGACTAGCGGGGCCCCAAGAGACCCAGTACTTC.

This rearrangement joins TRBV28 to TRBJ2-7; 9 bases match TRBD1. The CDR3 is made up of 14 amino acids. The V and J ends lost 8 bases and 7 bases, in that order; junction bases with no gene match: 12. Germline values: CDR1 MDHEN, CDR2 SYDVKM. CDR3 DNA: TGTGCCAGCGACCGGGACAGGGATAATAGGGAGCAGTACTTC. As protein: CASDRDRDNREQYF.

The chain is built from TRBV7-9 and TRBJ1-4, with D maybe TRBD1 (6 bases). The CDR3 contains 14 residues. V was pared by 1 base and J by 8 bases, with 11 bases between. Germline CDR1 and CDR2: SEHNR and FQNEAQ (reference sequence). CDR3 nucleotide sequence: TGTGCCAGCAGCTTAGTCTCGGGACAAGAAAAACTGTTTTTT. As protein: CASSLVSGQEKLFF.

The CDR3 bases are TGTGCCAGCAGACCCCCAGGTTTCACTGAAGCTTTCTTT. Translated: CASRPPGFTEAFF. This chain links TRBV7-9 with TRBJ1-1; no reliable D call. The CDR3 is 13 residues long. The V gene lost 6 bases and the J gene lost 4 bases, with 12 bases spanning the gap. From germline, CDR1 is SEHNR and CDR2 FQNEAQ (reference sequence).

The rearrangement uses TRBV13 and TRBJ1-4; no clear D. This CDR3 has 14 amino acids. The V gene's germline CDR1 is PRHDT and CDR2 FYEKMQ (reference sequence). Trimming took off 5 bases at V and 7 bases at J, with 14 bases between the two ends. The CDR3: CASSTRAEGEKLFF. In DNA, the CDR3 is TGTGCCAGCAGCACTAGGGCGGAGGGTGAAAAACTGTTTTTT. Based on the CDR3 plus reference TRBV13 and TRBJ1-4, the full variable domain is AAGVIQSPRHLIKEKRETATLKCYPIPRHDTVYWYQQGPGQDPQFLISFYEKMQSDKGSIPDRFSAQQFSDYHSELNMSSLELGDSALYFCASSTRAEGEKLFFGSGTQLSVL.

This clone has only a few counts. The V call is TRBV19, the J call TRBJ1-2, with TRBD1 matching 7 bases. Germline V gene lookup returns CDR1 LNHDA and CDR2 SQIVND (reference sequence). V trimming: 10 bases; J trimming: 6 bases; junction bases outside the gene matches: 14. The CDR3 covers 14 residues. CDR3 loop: CATRRQGVQNGYTF. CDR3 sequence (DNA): TGTGCCACCAGACGGCAGGGGGTCCAGAATGGCTACACCTTC.

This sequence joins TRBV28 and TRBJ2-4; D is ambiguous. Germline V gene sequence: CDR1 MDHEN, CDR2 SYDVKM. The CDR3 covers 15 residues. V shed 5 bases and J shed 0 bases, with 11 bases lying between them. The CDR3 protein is CASSPPVLAKNIQYF. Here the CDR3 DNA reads TGTGCCAGCAGTCCCCCAGTTCTAGCCAAAAACATTCAGTACTTC. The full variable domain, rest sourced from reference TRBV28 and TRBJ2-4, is DVKVTQSSRYLVKRTGEKVFLECVQDMDHENMFWYRQDPGLGLRLIYFSYDVKMKEKGDIPEGYSVSREKKERFSLILESASTNQTSMYLCASSPPVLAKNIQYFGAGTRLSVL.

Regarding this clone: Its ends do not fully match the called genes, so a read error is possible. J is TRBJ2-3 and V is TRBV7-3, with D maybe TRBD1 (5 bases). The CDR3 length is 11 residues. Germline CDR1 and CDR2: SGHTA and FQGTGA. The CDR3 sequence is CASSLTGTQYF. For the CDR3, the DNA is TGTGCCAGCAGCCTCACAGGTACGCAGTATTTT. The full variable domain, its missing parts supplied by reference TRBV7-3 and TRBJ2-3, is GAGVSQTPSNKVTEKGKYVELRCDPISGHTALYWYRQSLGQGPEFLIYFQGTGAADDSGLPNDRFFAVRPEGSVSTLKIQRTERGDSAVYLCASSLTGTQYFGPGTRLTVL.

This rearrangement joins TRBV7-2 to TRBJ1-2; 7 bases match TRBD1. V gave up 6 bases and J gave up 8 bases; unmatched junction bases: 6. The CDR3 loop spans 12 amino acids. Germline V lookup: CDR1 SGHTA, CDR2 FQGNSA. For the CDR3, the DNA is TGTGCCAGCAGTCCTGGACAGGTGGGCTACACCTTC. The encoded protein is CASSPGQVGYTF.

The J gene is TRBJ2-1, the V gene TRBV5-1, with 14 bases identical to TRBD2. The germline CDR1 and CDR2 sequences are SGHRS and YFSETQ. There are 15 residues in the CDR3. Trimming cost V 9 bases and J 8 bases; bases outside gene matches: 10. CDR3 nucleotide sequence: TGCGCCACCTCCCCAGGGACTAGCGGGAGCGATGAGCAGTTCTTC. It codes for CATSPGTSGSDEQFF.

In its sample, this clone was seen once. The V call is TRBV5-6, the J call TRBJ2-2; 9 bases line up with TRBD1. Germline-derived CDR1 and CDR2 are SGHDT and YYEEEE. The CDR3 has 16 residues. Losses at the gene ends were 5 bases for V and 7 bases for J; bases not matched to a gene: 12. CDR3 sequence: CASSSGQGQDIGELFF. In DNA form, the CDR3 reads TGTGCCAGCAGTTCCGGACAGGGGCAGGATATCGGGGAGCTGTTTTTT.

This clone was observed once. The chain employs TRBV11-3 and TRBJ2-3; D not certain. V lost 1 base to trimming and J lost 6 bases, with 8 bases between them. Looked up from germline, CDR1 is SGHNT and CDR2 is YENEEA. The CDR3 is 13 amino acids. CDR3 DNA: TGTGCCAGCAGCTTAGGCGGCCGGGATACGCAGTATTTT. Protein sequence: CASSLGGRDTQYF.

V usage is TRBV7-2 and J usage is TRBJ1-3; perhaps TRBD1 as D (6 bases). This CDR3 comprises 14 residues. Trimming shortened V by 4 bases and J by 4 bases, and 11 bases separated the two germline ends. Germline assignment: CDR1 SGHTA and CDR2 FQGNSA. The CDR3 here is CASSSQTGGNTIYF. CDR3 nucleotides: TGTGCCAGCAGCTCCCAGACAGGAGGAAACACCATATATTTT.

The CDR3 sequence: CASTGWVLPEAFF. The CDR3 coding sequence is TGCGCCAGTACAGGATGGGTTCTCCCTGAAGCTTTCTTT. The rearrangement links TRBV10-2 to TRBJ1-1, with D possibly being TRBD1 (5 bases). CDR3 length: 13 residues. From germline, CDR1 is WSHSY and CDR2 SAAADI. V gave up 9 bases and J gave up 6 bases, with 17 bases separating them.

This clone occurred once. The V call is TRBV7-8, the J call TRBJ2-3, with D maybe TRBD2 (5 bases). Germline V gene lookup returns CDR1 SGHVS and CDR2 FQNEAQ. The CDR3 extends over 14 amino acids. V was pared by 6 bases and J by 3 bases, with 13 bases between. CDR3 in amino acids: CASREDGATDTQYF. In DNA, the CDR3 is TGTGCCAGCAGGGAGGACGGTGCGACAGATACGCAGTATTTT.

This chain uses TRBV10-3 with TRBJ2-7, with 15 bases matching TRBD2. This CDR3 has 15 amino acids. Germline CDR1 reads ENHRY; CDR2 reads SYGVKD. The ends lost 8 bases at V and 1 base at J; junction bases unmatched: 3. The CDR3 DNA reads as TGTGCCATCGGGACTAGCGGGAGGACGTCCTACGAGCAGTACTTC. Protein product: CAIGTSGRTSYEQYF.

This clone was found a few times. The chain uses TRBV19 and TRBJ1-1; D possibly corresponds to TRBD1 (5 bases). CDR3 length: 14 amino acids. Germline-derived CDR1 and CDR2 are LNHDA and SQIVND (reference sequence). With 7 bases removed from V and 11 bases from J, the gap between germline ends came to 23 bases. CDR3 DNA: TGTGCCAGTACCAATGACAGACGAAGCACTTACGCTTTCTTT. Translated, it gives CASTNDRRSTYAFF.

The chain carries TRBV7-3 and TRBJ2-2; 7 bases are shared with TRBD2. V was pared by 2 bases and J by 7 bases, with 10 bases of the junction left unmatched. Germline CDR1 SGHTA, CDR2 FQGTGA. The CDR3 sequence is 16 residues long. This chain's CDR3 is CASSLEPGLGVGELFF. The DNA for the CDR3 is TGTGCCAGCAGCTTAGAGCCCGGACTAGGTGTCGGGGAGCTGTTTTTT.

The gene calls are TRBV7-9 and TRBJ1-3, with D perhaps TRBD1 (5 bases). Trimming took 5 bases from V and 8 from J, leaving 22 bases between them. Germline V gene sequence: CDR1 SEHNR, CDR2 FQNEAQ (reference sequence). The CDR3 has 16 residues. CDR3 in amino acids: CASSHPRGLSKDTIYF. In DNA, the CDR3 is TGTGCCAGCAGCCACCCCCGGGGACTCTCAAAGGACACCATATATTTT.